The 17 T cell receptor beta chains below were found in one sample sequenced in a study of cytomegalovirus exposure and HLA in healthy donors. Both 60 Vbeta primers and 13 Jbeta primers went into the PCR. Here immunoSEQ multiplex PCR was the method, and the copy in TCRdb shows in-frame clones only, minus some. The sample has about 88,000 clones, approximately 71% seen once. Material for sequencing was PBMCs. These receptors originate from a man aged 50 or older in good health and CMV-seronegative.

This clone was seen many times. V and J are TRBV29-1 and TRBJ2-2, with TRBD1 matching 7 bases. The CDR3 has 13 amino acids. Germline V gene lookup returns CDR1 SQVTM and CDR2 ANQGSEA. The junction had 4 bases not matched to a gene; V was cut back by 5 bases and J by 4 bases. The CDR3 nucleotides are TGCAGCGTTCGACAGGGATTCACCGGGGAGCTGTTTTTT. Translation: CSVRQGFTGELFF.

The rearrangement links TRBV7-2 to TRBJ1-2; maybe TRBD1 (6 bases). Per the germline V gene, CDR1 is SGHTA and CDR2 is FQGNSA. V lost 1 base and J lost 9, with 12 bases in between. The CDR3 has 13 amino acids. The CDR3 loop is CASSLGAGDRYTF. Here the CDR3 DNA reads TGTGCCAGCAGCTTAGGAGCAGGGGACCGCTACACCTTC.

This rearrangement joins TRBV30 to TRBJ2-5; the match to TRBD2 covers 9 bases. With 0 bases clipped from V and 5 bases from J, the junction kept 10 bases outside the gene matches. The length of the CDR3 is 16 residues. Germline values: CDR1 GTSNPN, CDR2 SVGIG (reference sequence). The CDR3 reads CAWSVAGGLRWETQYF. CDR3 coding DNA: TGTGCCTGGAGTGTGGCGGGGGGGCTAAGGTGGGAGACCCAGTACTTC. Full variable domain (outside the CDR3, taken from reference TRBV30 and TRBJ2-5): SQTIHQWPATLVQPVGSPLSLECTVEGTSNPNLYWYRQAAGRGLQLLFYSVGIGQISSEVPQNLSASRPQDRQFILSSKKLLLSDSGFYLCAWSVAGGLRWETQYFGPGTRLLVL.

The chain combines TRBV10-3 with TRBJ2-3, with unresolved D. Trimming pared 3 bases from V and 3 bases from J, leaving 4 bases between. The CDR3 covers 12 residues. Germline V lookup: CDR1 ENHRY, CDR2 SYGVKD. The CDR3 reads CAISEQTDTQYF. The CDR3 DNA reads TGTGCCATCAGTGAACAGACAGATACGCAGTATTTT.

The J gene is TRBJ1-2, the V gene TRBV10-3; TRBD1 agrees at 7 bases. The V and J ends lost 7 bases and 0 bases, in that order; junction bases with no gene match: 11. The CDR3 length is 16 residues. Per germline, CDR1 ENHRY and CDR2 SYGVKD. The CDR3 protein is CAINRQGNPANYGYTF. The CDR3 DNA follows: TGTGCCATCAACAGACAGGGTAATCCGGCTAACTATGGCTACACCTTC.

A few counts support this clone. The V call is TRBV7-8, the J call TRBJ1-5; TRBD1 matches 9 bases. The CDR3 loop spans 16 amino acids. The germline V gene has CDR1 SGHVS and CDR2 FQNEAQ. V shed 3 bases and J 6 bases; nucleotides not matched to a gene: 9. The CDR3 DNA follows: TGTGCCAGCAGCTTGAATGGACAGGGGCCAATTCAGCCCCAGCATTTT. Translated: CASSLNGQGPIQPQHF. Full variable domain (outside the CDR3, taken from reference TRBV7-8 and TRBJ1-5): GAGVSQSPRYKVAKRGQDVALRCDPISGHVSLFWYQQALGQGPEFLTYFQNEAQLDKSGLPSDRFFAERPEGSVSTLKIQRTQQEDSAVYLCASSLNGQGPIQPQHFGDGTRLSIL.

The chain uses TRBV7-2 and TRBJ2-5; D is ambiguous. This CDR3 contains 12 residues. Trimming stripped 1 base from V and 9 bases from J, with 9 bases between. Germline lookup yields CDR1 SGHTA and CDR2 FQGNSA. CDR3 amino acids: CASSLVPAAQYF. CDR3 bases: TGTGCCAGCAGCTTAGTACCCGCGGCCCAGTACTTC.

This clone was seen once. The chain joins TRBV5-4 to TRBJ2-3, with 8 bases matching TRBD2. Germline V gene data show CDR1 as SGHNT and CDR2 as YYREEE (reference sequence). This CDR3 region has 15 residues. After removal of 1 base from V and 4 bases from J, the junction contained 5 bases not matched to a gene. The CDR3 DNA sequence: TGTGCCAGCAGCTTGCGGGGCGGGGGGCCAGATACGCAGTATTTT. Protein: CASSLRGGGPDTQYF.

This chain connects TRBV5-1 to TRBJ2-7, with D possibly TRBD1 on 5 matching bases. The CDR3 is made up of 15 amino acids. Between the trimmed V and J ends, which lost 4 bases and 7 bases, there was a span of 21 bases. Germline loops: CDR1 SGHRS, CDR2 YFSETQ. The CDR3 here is CASSDLRAGAEEQYV. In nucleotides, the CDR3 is TGCGCCAGCAGCGATCTCCGGGCTGGGGCTGAAGAGCAGTACGTC.

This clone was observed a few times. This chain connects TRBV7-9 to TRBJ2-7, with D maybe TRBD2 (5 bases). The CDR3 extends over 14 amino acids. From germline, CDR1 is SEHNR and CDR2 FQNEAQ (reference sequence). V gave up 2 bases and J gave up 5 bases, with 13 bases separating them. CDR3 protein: CASSLRAAGDEQYV. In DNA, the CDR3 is TGTGCCAGCAGCTTAAGGGCGGCGGGCGACGAGCAGTACGTC.

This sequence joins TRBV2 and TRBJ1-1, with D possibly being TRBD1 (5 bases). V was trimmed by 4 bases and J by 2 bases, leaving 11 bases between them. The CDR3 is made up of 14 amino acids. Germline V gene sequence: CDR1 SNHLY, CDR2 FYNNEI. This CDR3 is CASSVGRANTEAFF. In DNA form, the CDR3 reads TGTGCCAGCAGTGTAGGCAGGGCTAACACTGAAGCTTTCTTT.

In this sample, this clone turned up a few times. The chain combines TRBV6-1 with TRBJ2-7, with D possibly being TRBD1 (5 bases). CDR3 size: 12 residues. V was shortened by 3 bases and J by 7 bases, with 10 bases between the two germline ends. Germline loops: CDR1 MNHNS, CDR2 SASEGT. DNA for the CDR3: TGTGCCAGCAGTGACAGGGTAACTGAGCAGTACGTC. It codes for CASSDRVTEQYV.

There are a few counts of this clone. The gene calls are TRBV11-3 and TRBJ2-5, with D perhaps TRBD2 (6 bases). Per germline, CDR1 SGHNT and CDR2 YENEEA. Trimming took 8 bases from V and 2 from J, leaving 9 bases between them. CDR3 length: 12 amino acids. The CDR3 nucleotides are TGTGCCAGCCGGAGGGATCAAGAGACCCAGTACTTC. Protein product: CASRRDQETQYF.

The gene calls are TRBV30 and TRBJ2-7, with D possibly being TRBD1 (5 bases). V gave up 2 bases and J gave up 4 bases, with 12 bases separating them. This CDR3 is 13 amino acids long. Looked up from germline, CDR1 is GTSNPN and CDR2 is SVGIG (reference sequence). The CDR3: CAWSRGTSYEQYF. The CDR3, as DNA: TGTGCCTGGAGTAGGGGTACCTCTTACGAGCAGTACTTC. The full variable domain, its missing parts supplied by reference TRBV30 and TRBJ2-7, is SQTIHQWPATLVQPVGSPLSLECTVEGTSNPNLYWYRQAAGRGLQLLFYSVGIGQISSEVPQNLSASRPQDRQFILSSKKLLLSDSGFYLCAWSRGTSYEQYFGPGTRLTVT.

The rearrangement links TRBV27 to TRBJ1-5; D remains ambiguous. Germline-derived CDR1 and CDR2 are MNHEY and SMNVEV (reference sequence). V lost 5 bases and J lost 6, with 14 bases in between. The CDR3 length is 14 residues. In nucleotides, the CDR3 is TGTGCCAGCAGTACCCAGGAATTCGGTCAGCCCCAGCATTTT. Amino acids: CASSTQEFGQPQHF.

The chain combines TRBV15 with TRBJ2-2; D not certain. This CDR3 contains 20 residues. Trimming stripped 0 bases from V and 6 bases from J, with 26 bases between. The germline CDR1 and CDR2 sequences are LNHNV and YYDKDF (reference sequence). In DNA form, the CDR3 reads TGTGCCACCAGCAGAGATAGTCTTAACGATCTCATGAATTACGCCGGGGAGCTGTTTTTT. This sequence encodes CATSRDSLNDLMNYAGELFF.

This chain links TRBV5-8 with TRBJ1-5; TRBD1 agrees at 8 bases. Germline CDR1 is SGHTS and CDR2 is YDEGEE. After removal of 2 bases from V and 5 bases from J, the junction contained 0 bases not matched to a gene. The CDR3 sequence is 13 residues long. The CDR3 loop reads CASSLQGDQPQHF. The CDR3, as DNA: TGTGCCAGCAGCTTACAGGGGGATCAGCCCCAGCATTTT.